Below are 16 T cell receptor beta chains sequenced from a single sample in a study of Ad26.COV2.S vaccination and SARS-CoV-2 variants. Described treatment: over 15 received Ad26.COV2.S at low or high dose, single or two shots; about 5 received placebo; per-sample allocation not given. At day 63 after the first vaccine or placebo injection, samples were drawn. Sequenced by immunoSEQ multiplex PCR; TCRdb stores in-frame clones only, minus some. The table has some 340,000 clones, just under 85% seen once. Specimen: peripheral blood, collected in a trial of Ad26.COV2.S vaccine versus placebo. These receptors all stem from a person aged 18-65 years who received the Ad26.COV2.S COVID-19 vaccine or a placebo.

The chain recombines TRBV12-3 or TRBV12-4 with TRBJ2-1; D not resolved. The CDR3 sequence is 13 residues long. The V and J ends lost 1 base and 9 bases respectively, with 10 bases between them. The DNA for the CDR3 is TGTGCCAGCAGTTTAGGTCTAGGCGTTGAGCAGTTCTTC. Encoded protein: CASSLGLGVEQFF.

The chain combines TRBV5-1 with TRBJ2-1; D is undetermined. V dropped 2 bases and J dropped 3 bases, with 12 bases sitting between them. This CDR3 is built from 15 residues. Looked up from germline, CDR1 is SGHRS and CDR2 is YFSETQ. The DNA of the CDR3 is TGCGCCAGCAGCTTAGAAGACGGATACTACAATGAGCAGTTCTTC. Translated, it gives CASSLEDGYYNEQFF.

The chain links TRBV23-1 to TRBJ1-2, with TRBD1 identical over 8 bases. TRBV23-1 is labeled an ORF, and its function is uncertain. The junction had 7 bases not matched to a gene; V was cut back by 0 bases and J by 4 bases. The CDR3 sequence is 16 residues long. The CDR3 DNA follows: TGCGCCAGCAGTCAATCGGCTGACAGGGGCTTCTATGGCTACACCTTC. Encoded protein: CASSQSADRGFYGYTF.

The genes are TRBV3-1 (or the pseudogene TRBV3-2) and TRBJ2-5; D is possibly TRBD2 (5 bases). Germline V gene data show CDR1 as LGHDT and CDR2 as YNNKEL (reference sequence). CDR3 length: 13 residues. Trimming pared 3 bases from V and 5 bases from J, leaving 10 bases between. CDR3 protein: CASSHFRGETQYF. The CDR3 nucleotides are TGTGCCAGCAGCCACTTCCGAGGGGAGACCCAGTACTTC.

This clone was seen just once. The chain couples TRBV24-1 to TRBJ2-7, with TRBD1 as a possible D gene (6 bases). The germline V gene has CDR1 KGHDR and CDR2 SFDVKD. V dropped 0 bases and J dropped 3 bases, with 14 bases sitting between them. This CDR3 spans 16 amino acids. In DNA form, the CDR3 reads TGTGCCACCAGTGATTTGAAGGGGGACCCTTTCTACGAGCAGTACTTC. Amino acids: CATSDLKGDPFYEQYF.

The table lists this clone with many counts. The chain carries TRBV28 and TRBJ2-2; the D is unclear. Per germline, CDR1 MDHEN and CDR2 SYDVKM. V was shortened by 6 bases and J by 6 bases, with 14 bases between the two germline ends. The CDR3 sequence is 14 residues long. The CDR3 DNA reads as TGTGCCAGCAGCCCCCTCCGACGTTCCGGGGAGCTGTTTTTT. It translates to CASSPLRRSGELFF.

This chain joins TRBV5-1 and TRBJ1-4, with 7 bases aligning to TRBD1. CDR1 and CDR2 (germline): SGHRS, YFSETQ. J was trimmed by 6 bases and V by 4 bases; bases with no gene match: 12. CDR3 size: 16 residues. CDR3 amino acids: CASSAGTVLGDEKLFF. DNA of the CDR3: TGCGCCAGCAGCGCCGGGACAGTTTTGGGGGATGAAAAACTGTTTTTT.

This rearrangement joins TRBV7-9 to TRBJ2-2; no clear D gene. The germline CDR1 and CDR2 sequences are SEHNR and FQNEAQ (reference sequence). The CDR3 sequence is 12 residues long. V was pared by 4 bases and J by 6 bases, with 6 bases between. The DNA of the CDR3 is TGTGCCAGCAGCTGGGTTCCCGGGGAGCTGTTTTTT. Encoded protein: CASSWVPGELFF.

This rearrangement joins TRBV6-5 to TRBJ1-5; the match to TRBD1 covers 7 bases. Germline trimming cut 7 bases from V and 2 bases from J; bases unmatched to any gene: 8. CDR1 and CDR2 from the germline V gene are MNHEY and SVGAGI. The CDR3 covers 15 residues. CDR3: CASIFGQDGNQPQHF. CDR3 sequence (DNA): TGTGCCAGCATTTTTGGACAGGACGGCAATCAGCCCCAGCATTTT.

The J gene is TRBJ1-1, the V gene TRBV4-1; D not resolved. With 2 bases removed from V and 0 bases from J, the gap between germline ends came to 4 bases. Germline values: CDR1 MGHRA, CDR2 YSYEKL. The CDR3 totals 13 residues. Here the CDR3 reads CASSQTLNTEAFF. For the CDR3, the DNA is TGCGCCAGCAGCCAAACGTTGAACACTGAAGCTTTCTTT.

The chain uses TRBV5-4 and TRBJ2-1; 16 bases are shared with TRBD2. Unmatched junction bases numbered 12, after V lost 4 bases and J lost 8 bases. CDR1 and CDR2 from the germline V gene are SGHNT and YYREEE (reference sequence). This CDR3 comprises 18 residues. CDR3 DNA: TGTGCCAGCAGCCAAGGGACTAGCGGGGGGGCCGTGTTCGATGAGCAGTTCTTC. Protein sequence: CASSQGTSGGAVFDEQFF.

The J gene is TRBJ2-2, the V gene TRBV18; no clear D. The CDR3 totals 15 residues. CDR1 and CDR2 from the germline V gene are KGHSH and LQKENI. V was shortened by 5 bases and J by 1 base, with 11 bases between the two germline ends. The chain's CDR3 is CASSLPGRNTGELFF. In DNA form, the CDR3 reads TGTGCCAGCTCATTACCCGGTAGGAACACCGGGGAGCTGTTTTTT.

The rearrangement uses TRBV11-2 and TRBJ2-7; TRBD1 is a possible D gene (6 bases). The V gene's germline CDR1 is SGHAT and CDR2 FQNNGV. Trimming took 1 base from V and 4 from J, leaving 17 bases between them. The CDR3 is 16 amino acids. CDR3 DNA: TGTGCCAGCAGCTTAGGTTTGGTCCAGGGGTGGTACGAGCAGTACTTC. Protein sequence: CASSLGLVQGWYEQYF.

This chain uses TRBV4-2 with TRBJ2-7; 10 bases align to TRBD2. With 0 bases clipped from V and 8 bases from J, the junction kept 7 bases outside the gene matches. CDR3 length: 15 amino acids. Germline CDR1 reads LGHNA; CDR2 reads YNFKEQ. CDR3 DNA sequence: TGTGCCAGCAGCCAAGAATTGCTAGCGGGGGCCAAGCAGTACTTC. Amino acid sequence: CASSQELLAGAKQYF.

This rearrangement joins TRBV7-6 to TRBJ1-5; D ambiguous. The germline V and J ends were trimmed by 1 base and 6 bases, with 10 bases remaining between them. This CDR3 region has 14 residues. Germline V lookup: CDR1 SGHVS, CDR2 FNYEAQ. CDR3 nucleotide sequence: TGTGCCAGCAGCTTAGTCAGGTCGGGTCAGCCCCAGCATTTT. Encoded protein: CASSLVRSGQPQHF.

J is TRBJ2-3 and V is TRBV11-3, with D possibly being TRBD2 (5 bases). Germline loops: CDR1 SGHNT, CDR2 YENEEA. The length of the CDR3 is 15 residues. Trimming removed 3 bases at V and 0 bases at J, with 10 bases between. The CDR3: CASSFRGTSTDTQYF. The CDR3 nucleotides read TGTGCCAGCAGCTTTCGGGGAACAAGCACAGATACGCAGTATTTT.